This T cell receptor (beta chain) was sequenced in a study of kidney transplant recipient with SARS-CoV-2 infection. Germline V gene data show CDR1 as SGHRS and CDR2 as YFSETQ. The V and J ends lost 4 bases and 4 bases, in that order; junction bases with no gene match: 6. The CDR3 has 15 residues. Via MiXCR, TCRdb re-called the reads, giving one row per CDR3 protein. Among fewer than 250,000 distinct CDR3 sequences, 29% were seen once, and the ten largest hold roughly 7%. This chain joins TRBV5-1 and TRBJ2-3; TRBD1 matches 10 bases. Material: a blood sample, obtained at baseline and on roughly day 110 from a kidney transplant recipient. The clonotype originates from a male patient in his thirties who had COVID-19 and was a kidney transplant recipient. Some T cells may originate from the graft donor. The CDR3 region has the DNA TGCGCCAGCAGCATTGGACAGGGGGGACCAGATACGCAGTATTTT. Translating gives CASSIGQGGPDTQYF.